The 16 T cell receptor beta chains listed next were all sequenced from one sample in a study of T cell changes during pregnancy in multiple sclerosis. Some clones are missing from TCRdb's copy, which holds only in-frame ones; the method was immunoSEQ multiplex PCR. The sample contains more than 60,000 clones, 90% to 95% of which appear only once. The sequenced sample was peripheral blood, obtained before pregnancy. These receptors were taken from a female donor with multiple sclerosis, enrolled in a pregnancy study.

This clone was observed once. The gene calls are TRBV19 and TRBJ2-5; TRBD1 matches 9 bases. CDR3 size: 16 residues. Germline V gene lookup returns CDR1 LNHDA and CDR2 SQIVND (reference sequence). With 2 bases clipped from V and 2 bases from J, the junction kept 6 bases outside the gene matches. CDR3 residues: CASSISGQGPQETQYF. For the CDR3, the DNA is TGTGCCAGTAGTATATCCGGACAGGGGCCACAAGAGACCCAGTACTTC. Based on the CDR3 plus reference TRBV19 and TRBJ2-5, the full variable domain is DGGITQSPKYLFRKEGQNVTLSCEQNLNHDAMYWYRQDPGQGLRLIYYSQIVNDFQKGDIAEGYSVSREKKESFPLTVTSAQKNPTAFYLCASSISGQGPQETQYFGPGTRLLVL.

The chain links TRBV6-4 to TRBJ2-3; 10 bases match TRBD2. With 5 bases clipped from V and 1 base from J, the junction kept 3 bases outside the gene matches. This CDR3 has 15 amino acids. In germline, CDR1 is MRHNA, CDR2 SNTAGT. The CDR3: CASSLAGGGTDTQYF. In DNA, the CDR3 is TGTGCCAGCAGTTTAGCGGGGGGCGGCACAGATACGCAGTATTTT.

The rearrangement joins TRBV7-2 to TRBJ2-7; 7 positions agree with TRBD2. CDR3 size: 15 residues. J lost 2 bases, V lost 5 bases, and 9 bases had no gene match. In germline, CDR1 is SGHTA, CDR2 FQGNSA. The CDR3 DNA sequence: TGTGCCAGCAGCACGGAGCCCGGGACTACCTACGAGCAGTACTTC. This translates into CASSTEPGTTYEQYF.

J is TRBJ1-5 and V is TRBV7-8; 11 bases are a match to TRBD1. This CDR3 region has 15 residues. V gave up 5 bases and J gave up 5 bases; unmatched junction bases: 5. Germline V gives CDR1 SGHVS, CDR2 FQNEAQ. The CDR3 here is CASSLRDRGYQPQHF. In nucleotides, the CDR3 is TGTGCCAGCAGCCTTAGGGACAGGGGGTATCAGCCCCAGCATTTT.

The chain has TRBV4-3 and TRBJ2-3, with 13 positions matching TRBD2. Trimming took 2 bases from V and 2 from J; bases not matched to a gene: 7. Germline CDR1 LGHNA, CDR2 YSLEER. The CDR3 has 18 amino acids. The CDR3 DNA reads as TGCGCCAGCAGCCAAAGGCTGGGACTAGCGGGGTTCACAGATACGCAGTATTTT. It encodes CASSQRLGLAGFTDTQYF.

The sample holds one count of this clone. This rearrangement joins TRBV4-1 to TRBJ2-3; 8 bases are a match to TRBD2. V trimming: 1 base; J trimming: 2 bases; junction bases outside the gene matches: 11. The CDR3 totals 18 residues. Per the germline V gene, CDR1 is MGHRA and CDR2 is YSYEKL. The CDR3 protein is CASSQAYQRGQNTDTQYF. CDR3 nucleotides: TGCGCCAGCAGCCAAGCCTATCAGCGGGGGCAGAACACAGATACGCAGTATTTT.

The chain combines TRBV5-5 with TRBJ2-5; 10 positions agree with TRBD2. Germline V gene lookup returns CDR1 SGHKS and CDR2 YYEKEE (reference sequence). Unmatched junction bases numbered 12, after V lost 4 bases and J lost 3 bases. This CDR3 contains 17 residues. The CDR3 reads CASSAVSGGLQEETQYF. CDR3 sequence (DNA): TGTGCCAGCAGCGCAGTTAGCGGGGGGCTCCAAGAAGAGACCCAGTACTTC. Complete variable domain (other parts from reference TRBV5-5 and TRBJ2-5): DAGVTQSPTHLIKTRGQQVTLRCSPISGHKSVSWYQQVLGQGPQFIFQYYEKEERGRGNFPDRFSARQFPNYSSELNVNALLLGDSALYLCASSAVSGGLQEETQYFGPGTRLLVL.

This clone came up once. This rearrangement joins TRBV5-5 to TRBJ1-1; TRBD1 might be the D (6 bases). The V gene's germline CDR1 is SGHKS and CDR2 YYEKEE (reference sequence). Trimming removed 2 bases from V and 3 bases from J, with 11 bases in between. The CDR3 contains 14 residues. The CDR3 nucleotides read TGTGCCAGCAGCTTAACAGGGTCGCACACTGAAGCTTTCTTT. Its protein is CASSLTGSHTEAFF.

The gene calls are TRBV6-5 and TRBJ1-2; a possible D gene is TRBD1 (6 bases). CDR1 and CDR2 from the germline V gene are MNHEY and SVGAGI. V lost 5 bases and J 4 bases, leaving 11 bases between the germline ends. The CDR3 runs 13 residues. In nucleotides, the CDR3 is TGTGCCAGCAGTAACGGGGGGCTCTATGGCTACACCTTC. Protein sequence: CASSNGGLYGYTF.

This chain connects TRBV5-4 to TRBJ1-2; 8 bases align to TRBD1. CDR3 length: 15 amino acids. The germline V gene encodes CDR1 SGHNT and CDR2 YYREEE (reference sequence). Germline trimming cut 3 bases from V and 4 bases from J; bases unmatched to any gene: 8. The CDR3 nucleotides are TGTGCCAGCAGCTACCGGGACAGGCCTTTCTATGGCTACACCTTC. Encoded protein: CASSYRDRPFYGYTF.

The V and J genes are TRBV29-1 and TRBJ1-2; D possibly corresponds to TRBD1 (5 bases). V gave up 6 bases and J gave up 4 bases, with 12 bases separating them. CDR1 is SQVTM, CDR2 ANQGSEA, per germline. The CDR3 consists of 12 residues. The CDR3 nucleotides are TGCAGCGTGGGGGTAGCGGGCTATGGCTACACCTTC. Amino acid sequence: CSVGVAGYGYTF.

The chain carries TRBV6-4 and TRBJ1-1, with TRBD1 matching 7 bases. The V and J ends lost 0 bases and 5 bases, in that order; junction bases with no gene match: 9. The CDR3 length is 16 residues. The germline V gene has CDR1 MRHNA and CDR2 SNTAGT. The CDR3 coding sequence is TGTGCCAGCAGTGACTCGAATACAGGGGCATTTACTGAAGCTTTCTTT. This encodes CASSDSNTGAFTEAFF.

V gene TRBV12-5 combines with J gene TRBJ1-1, with D possibly being TRBD1 (5 bases). The CDR3 contains 16 residues. V was clipped by 6 bases and J by 1 base, with 18 bases between them. CDR1 LGHNT and CDR2 FRNRAP come from the germline V gene. CDR3 sequence (DNA): TGTGCTAGTGGCACTATGGCAGGGTCGTGGAACACTGAAGCTTTCTTT. Its protein is CASGTMAGSWNTEAFF.

V is TRBV2 and J is TRBJ1-1; maybe TRBD1 (5 bases). The CDR3 length is 13 residues. Germline V lookup: CDR1 SNHLY, CDR2 FYNNEI. The ends were cut back, 7 bases at V and 5 bases at J, with 14 bases in the middle. The CDR3 region is CASKSLGGTEAFF. The CDR3 DNA reads as TGTGCCAGCAAGTCACTTGGGGGGACTGAAGCTTTCTTT.

The V gene is TRBV5-4, the J gene TRBJ2-7; 7 bases are shared with TRBD1. After removal of 4 bases from V and 3 bases from J, the junction contained 10 bases not matched to a gene. This CDR3 comprises 15 residues. Germline V gene sequence: CDR1 SGHNT, CDR2 YYREEE (reference sequence). The CDR3 DNA is TGTGCCAGCAGCCATGATCCGGGACAGAGCTACGAGCAGTACTTC. Its protein is CASSHDPGQSYEQYF. The full variable domain, completed using reference TRBV5-4 and TRBJ2-7, is ETGVTQSPTHLIKTRGQQVTLRCSSQSGHNTVSWYQQALGQGPQFIFQYYREEENGRGNFPPRFSGLQFPNYSSELNVNALELDDSALYLCASSHDPGQSYEQYFGPGTRLTVT.

This clone was seen only once. CDR3: CASTSRWGPNYGYTF. The DNA of the CDR3 is TGTGCCAGCACCTCGAGGTGGGGGCCTAACTATGGCTACACCTTC. The chain carries TRBV21-1 and TRBJ1-2; the DNA was not compared with TRBD1, the D call given in the table. TRBV21-1 is a documented pseudogene. The CDR3 has 15 residues.